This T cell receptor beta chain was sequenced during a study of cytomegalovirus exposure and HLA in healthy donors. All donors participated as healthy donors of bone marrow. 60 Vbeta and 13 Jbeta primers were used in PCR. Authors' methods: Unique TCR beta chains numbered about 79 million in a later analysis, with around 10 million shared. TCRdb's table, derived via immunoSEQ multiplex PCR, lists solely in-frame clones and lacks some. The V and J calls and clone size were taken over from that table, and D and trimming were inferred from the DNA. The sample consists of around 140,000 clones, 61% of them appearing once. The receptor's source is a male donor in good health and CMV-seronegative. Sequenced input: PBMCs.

The CDR3 loop is CASSLTSGGANEQFF. For the CDR3, the DNA is TGTGCCAGCAGCTTAACTAGCGGGGGGGCCAATGAGCAGTTCTTC. The J gene is TRBJ2-1, the V gene TRBV7-3, with 11 positions matching TRBD2. Trimming removed 0 bases from V and 6 bases from J; junction bases left unmatched: 1. Germline-derived CDR1 and CDR2 are SGHTA and FQGTGA. The CDR3 has 15 amino acids.